These 20 T cell receptor beta chains originate from one sample sequenced in a study of spatial heterogeneity in lung cancer. TCRdb processed the 5' RACE reads anew with MiXCR; each CDR3 protein has one entry. Here the sample spans 3,800 or so distinct CDR3 sequences, about 53% being singletons. The time point is: sample taken at primary tumor resection. Whole RNA, isolated from tumor, nontumor lung or frozen PBMC, was sequenced without prior sorting. Source: PBMCs, taken at surgery. Every receptor here comes from a female donor with early-stage non-small cell lung cancer.

In the case of this clonotype: Found in a library prepared for alpha chains, this beta chain is an off-target read, and its abundance has little meaning. The rearrangement joins TRBV2 to TRBJ2-2; 8 positions agree with TRBD1. J lost 7 bases, V lost 8 bases, and 3 bases had no gene match. Looked up from germline, CDR1 is SNHLY and CDR2 is FYNNEI. This CDR3 contains 12 residues. DNA for the CDR3: TGTGCCAGCCGACAGGGGATCGGGGAGCTGTTTTTT. Translating gives CASRQGIGELFF.

Concerning this clonotype itself: This beta chain turned up in a library designed for alpha chains; as an off-target read, its abundance says little. The chain carries TRBV6-2 or TRBV6-3 and TRBJ2-1; a possible D gene is TRBD1 (6 bases). This CDR3 spans 16 amino acids. Germline lookup yields CDR1 MNHEY and CDR2 SVGEGT. Trimming left V 0 bases short and J 4 bases short, with 13 bases between. As DNA, the CDR3 is TGTGCCAGCAGTTACTCGAGCACAGGGCCATACAATGAGCAGTTCTTC. The encoded protein is CASSYSSTGPYNEQFF.

Remarks on this clonotype: The library was prepared for alpha chains; this beta chain is a stray read, so its frequency means little. The chain joins TRBV12-3 or TRBV12-4 to TRBJ1-1, with D possibly TRBD1 on 6 matching bases. This CDR3 spans 13 amino acids. V lost 7 bases and J lost 5, with 14 bases in between. CDR3 loop: CASILQGRTEAFF. DNA for the CDR3: TGTGCCAGCATCCTCCAGGGGAGGACTGAAGCTTTCTTT.

This clonotype was seen a handful of times. Within a library made for alpha chains, this beta chain is off target, and its count is uninformative. This sequence joins TRBV6-2 or TRBV6-3 and TRBJ2-5; D may match TRBD1 or TRBD2 (5 bases each). V was pared by 2 bases and J by 5 bases, with 12 bases between. CDR3 length equals 14 residues. CDR1 is MNHEY, CDR2 SVGEGT, per germline. The CDR3 DNA sequence: TGTGCCAGCAGTTACCCCCGGGGCCGGGAGACCCAGTACTTC. Translated, it gives CASSYPRGRETQYF.

Of note for this clonotype: Found in a library prepared for alpha chains, this beta chain is an off-target read, and its abundance has little meaning. The chain combines TRBV5-4 with TRBJ2-1; 7 bases match TRBD1. Germline CDR1 is SGHNT and CDR2 is YYREEE (reference sequence). The CDR3 contains 14 residues. Germline trimming cut 0 bases from V and 9 bases from J; bases unmatched to any gene: 6. The CDR3: CASSLARQGGEQFF. CDR3 sequence (DNA): TGTGCCAGCAGCTTGGCCCGACAGGGCGGTGAGCAGTTCTTC.

A word on this clonotype: This beta chain turned up in a library designed for alpha chains; as an off-target read, its abundance says little. The gene calls are TRBV3-1 and TRBJ2-3; unclear D gene. The length of the CDR3 is 17 residues. Germline V gene lookup returns CDR1 LGHDT and CDR2 YNNKEL (reference sequence). Trimming took 0 bases from V and 0 from J, leaving 13 bases between them. The CDR3 sequence is CASSQDEYHGSTDTQYF. The CDR3 region has the DNA TGTGCCAGCAGCCAAGATGAATACCACGGAAGCACAGATACGCAGTATTTT.

This clonotype was observed a handful of times. The junction does not match germline at one end; this may be a read error. Little can be read into the size of this beta chain, an off-target read in a library designed for alpha chains. V usage is TRBV4-2 and J usage is TRBJ2-7; 10 nucleotides align to TRBD2. The V gene's germline CDR1 is LGHNA and CDR2 YNFKEQ. CDR3 length equals 14 residues. The CDR3, as DNA: TGTGCCAGCAGCACCCGAGGGCTAGCGGGAGTACCAGTCTTC. Protein: CASSTRGLAGVPVF.

Of note for this clonotype: This beta chain lies outside the target of a library built for alpha chains; its clone size means little. CDR3 bases: TGTGCCATCAGTGAGTCAATTACAGGGGCGAACTACGAGCAGTACTTC. Translation gives CAISESITGANYEQYF. The chain is built from TRBV10-3 and TRBJ2-7; 7 bases agree with TRBD1. Germline values: CDR1 ENHRY, CDR2 SYGVKD. The CDR3 totals 16 residues. V lost 0 bases, J lost 3 bases, and 8 bases stayed unmatched.

Concerning this clonotype itself: The library was designed around alpha chains, so this beta chain is a stray read whose abundance carries little weight. The DNA of the CDR3 is TGTGCCAGCAGAGACAGGGTCGACACTGAAGCTTTCTTT. Encoded protein: CASRDRVDTEAFF. This chain joins TRBV7-9 and TRBJ1-1; TRBD1 agrees at 7 bases. Germline V gene lookup returns CDR1 SEHNR and CDR2 FQNEAQ (reference sequence). The CDR3 runs 13 residues. V was pared by 6 bases and J by 3 bases, with 4 bases of the junction left unmatched.

As concerns this clonotype: Within a library made for alpha chains, this beta chain is off target, and its count is uninformative. Written as DNA, the CDR3 is TGTGCCAGCAGTGGGGACTACGCAGATACGCAGTATTTT. It encodes CASSGDYADTQYF. V usage is TRBV2 and J usage is TRBJ2-3; 7 nucleotides agree with TRBD2. The V gene's germline CDR1 is SNHLY and CDR2 FYNNEI. CDR3 length: 13 residues. V dropped 4 bases and J dropped 4; count of bases not matched to a gene: 2. Supplemented by reference TRBV2 and TRBJ2-3, the full variable domain reads EPEVTQTPSHQVTQMGQEVILRCVPISNHLYFYWYRQILGQKVEFLVSFYNNEISEKSEIFDDQFSVERPDGSNFTLKIRSTKLEDSAMYFCASSGDYADTQYFGPGTRLTVL.

Worth noting for this clonotype: Because the library targeted alpha chains, this beta chain is an off-target read whose size means little. V and J are TRBV20-1 and TRBJ2-3, with 8 bases aligning to TRBD1. V lost 0 bases and J lost 7; bases outside the gene matches: 9. Germline lookup yields CDR1 DFQATT and CDR2 SNEGSKA (reference sequence). CDR3 length: 15 residues. The CDR3 region is CSARDYGTGPYTQYF. CDR3 nucleotides: TGCAGTGCTAGAGATTACGGGACAGGTCCATATACGCAGTATTTT.

As for this clonotype: This beta chain is an off-target read within a library intended for alpha chains, so its frequency means little. This chain uses TRBV2 with TRBJ2-7, with TRBD2 matching 9 bases. Germline lookup yields CDR1 SNHLY and CDR2 FYNNEI. The V segment lost 5 bases and the J segment 6 bases; nucleotides outside the gene matches: 8. CDR3 length equals 14 residues. The CDR3 protein is CASSNRELAGEQYF. The CDR3 region has the DNA TGTGCCAGCAGTAACCGAGAACTAGCGGGCGAGCAGTACTTC.

The sample holds a few counts of this clonotype. This beta chain lies outside the target of a library built for alpha chains; its clone size means little. The CDR3 here is CASRATSGLGTDTQYF. DNA of the CDR3: TGTGCCAGCAGAGCTACTAGCGGGTTGGGGACAGATACGCAGTATTTT. The chain employs TRBV5-4 and TRBJ2-3, with 9 bases identical to TRBD2. The CDR3 runs 16 residues. J lost 3 bases, V lost 5 bases, and 10 bases had no gene match. The germline V gene has CDR1 SGHNT and CDR2 YYREEE (reference sequence). Using reference TRBV5-4 and TRBJ2-3 for the parts outside the CDR3, the full variable domain is ETGVTQSPTHLIKTRGQQVTLRCSSQSGHNTVSWYQQALGQGPQFIFQYYREEENGRGNFPPRFSGLQFPNYSSELNVNALELDDSALYLCASRATSGLGTDTQYFGPGTRLTVL.

There are a few counts of this clonotype. In a library made to pick up alpha chains, this beta chain is a stray read with a size that means little. The rearrangement links TRBV30 to TRBJ2-6; 8 nucleotides align to TRBD2. The CDR3 has 19 amino acids. J was trimmed by 0 bases and V by 5 bases; bases with no gene match: 15. Germline assignment: CDR1 GTSNPN and CDR2 SVGIG (reference sequence). The CDR3 loop is CAWEKAGAKQSSGANVLTF. CDR3 nucleotides: TGTGCCTGGGAGAAAGCGGGAGCCAAACAAAGCTCTGGGGCCAACGTCCTGACTTTC. The full variable domain, completed using reference TRBV30 and TRBJ2-6, is SQTIHQWPATLVQPVGSPLSLECTVEGTSNPNLYWYRQAAGRGLQLLFYSVGIGQISSEVPQNLSASRPQDRQFILSSKKLLLSDSGFYLCAWEKAGAKQSSGANVLTFGAGSRLTVL.

In regard to this clonotype: This beta chain is an off-target read within a library intended for alpha chains, so its frequency means little. The chain uses TRBV7-6 and TRBJ2-5; D is perhaps TRBD2 (7 bases). Germline V gene sequence: CDR1 SGHVS, CDR2 FNYEAQ. This CDR3 contains 14 residues. Trimming cost V 1 base and J 12 bases, with 18 bases left between them. The CDR3 DNA follows: TGTGCCAGCAGCTTAGAGTTGGGGGGGCCAGATAAGTACTTC. Translated, it gives CASSLELGGPDKYF. The full variable domain, in which reference TRBV7-6 and TRBJ2-5 provide the parts outside the CDR3, is GAGVSQSPRYKVTKRGQDVALRCDPISGHVSLYWYRQALGQGPEFLTYFNYEAQQDKSGLPNDRFSAERPEGSISTLTIQRTEQRDSAMYRCASSLELGGPDKYFGPGTRLLVL.

As concerns this clonotype: In a library made to pick up alpha chains, this beta chain is a stray read with a size that means little. This sequence joins TRBV4-3 and TRBJ2-1; the match to TRBD2 covers 9 bases. There are 21 residues in the CDR3. The V and J ends lost 2 bases and 0 bases, in that order; junction bases with no gene match: 17. Per the germline V gene, CDR1 is LGHNA and CDR2 is YSLEER. For the CDR3, the DNA is TGCGCCAGCAGCCAAAGGGAGGTGACTAGCGGCTTTTTAAGCTCCTACAATGAGCAGTTCTTC. It translates to CASSQREVTSGFLSSYNEQFF.

As concerns this clonotype: A library made for alpha chains picked up this beta chain off target, so its size means little. This CDR3 reads CASSTGGAYEQYF. CDR3 coding DNA: TGTGCCAGCAGTACCGGGGGAGCGTACGAGCAGTACTTC. The chain has TRBV12-3 or TRBV12-4 and TRBJ2-7, with D perhaps matching TRBD2 (6 bases). V gave up 5 bases and J gave up 4 bases, with 12 bases separating them. This CDR3 region has 13 residues.

With regard to this clonotype: This beta chain came through as a stray read in a library set up for alpha chains, and its size says little. The chain links TRBV28 to TRBJ1-5, with D possibly matching TRBD1 (5 bases). The CDR3 is made up of 18 amino acids. Germline-derived CDR1 and CDR2 are MDHEN and SYDVKM. The germline V and J ends were trimmed by 3 bases and 2 bases, with 20 bases remaining between them. CDR3 in amino acids: CASSLFWDGGTGNQPQHF. The CDR3 DNA reads TGTGCCAGCAGTTTGTTTTGGGATGGGGGTACAGGCAATCAGCCCCAGCATTTT. The full variable domain, completed using reference TRBV28 and TRBJ1-5, is DVKVTQSSRYLVKRTGEKVFLECVQDMDHENMFWYRQDPGLGLRLIYFSYDVKMKEKGDIPEGYSVSREKKERFSLILESASTNQTSMYLCASSLFWDGGTGNQPQHFGDGTRLSIL.

A remark on this clonotype: Since the library was made to target alpha chains, this beta chain is a stray read and its abundance is not meaningful. The chain joins TRBV5-6 to TRBJ2-7; 9 bases match TRBD1. V trimming: 3 bases; J trimming: 6 bases; junction bases outside the gene matches: 4. The CDR3 is 13 residues long. Germline CDR1 reads SGHDT; CDR2 reads YYEEEE. This CDR3 reads CASSWGTGTEQYV. The CDR3 nucleotides read TGTGCCAGCAGCTGGGGGACAGGGACCGAGCAGTACGTC.

Points on this clonotype: This beta chain appears as a stray read in a library generated for alpha chains; its size is not informative. The V call is TRBV24-1, the J call TRBJ2-3; possibly TRBD1 or TRBD2 for D (6 bases each). Germline V gene lookup returns CDR1 KGHDR and CDR2 SFDVKD. V was trimmed by 6 bases and J by 1 base, leaving 16 bases between them. The CDR3 covers 16 residues. CDR3 nucleotides: TGTGCCACCAGTTCGTCAGCGAGGGGGGGCACAGATACGCAGTATTTT. As protein: CATSSSARGGTDTQYF.